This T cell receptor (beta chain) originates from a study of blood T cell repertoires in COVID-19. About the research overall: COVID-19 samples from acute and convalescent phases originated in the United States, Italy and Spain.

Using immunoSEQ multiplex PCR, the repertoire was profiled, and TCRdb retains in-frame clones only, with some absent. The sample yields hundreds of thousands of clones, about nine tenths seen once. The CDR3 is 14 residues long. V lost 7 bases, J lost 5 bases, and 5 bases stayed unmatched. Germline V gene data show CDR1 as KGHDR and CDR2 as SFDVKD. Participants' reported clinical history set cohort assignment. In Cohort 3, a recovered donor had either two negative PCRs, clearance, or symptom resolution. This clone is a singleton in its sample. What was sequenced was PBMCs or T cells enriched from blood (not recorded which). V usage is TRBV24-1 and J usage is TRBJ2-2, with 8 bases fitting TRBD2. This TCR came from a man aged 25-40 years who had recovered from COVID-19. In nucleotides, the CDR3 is TGTGCCACCAGCACGGGAGGGGGGACCGGGGAGCTGTTTTTT. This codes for CATSTGGGTGELFF.